These T cell receptor beta chains were read from a single sample in a study of vaccination and CD4 T cells after COVID-19. The antigens for these receptors are not known. TCRdb passed the PCR reads through MiXCR, listing each CDR3 protein once. The profile shows around 7,200 distinct CDR3 sequences, 60% to 65% of them singletons. Sequenced material: CD4+ T cells from blood, cultured in vitro. The receptors were gathered from a human donor who had recovered from COVID-19. Each CDR3 is given with its conserved first and last residue. A D gene is named only where the DNA matches it firmly. Clone size is stated in some rows and not others, as once, few, many or a class when expanded.

V gene,D gene,J gene,CDR3 length,clone size,CDR3 protein,CDR3 DNA
TRBV18,TRBD2,TRBJ2-7,16,.,CASSPLAGGSSGEQYF,TGTGCCAGCTCACCCCTAGCGGGAGGGAGCTCCGGTGAGCAGTACTTC
TRBV21-1,.,TRBJ2-5,17,.,CAPGLQGSGGWQETQYF,TGTGCCCCCGGGCTCCAAGGGAGCGGGGGGTGGCAAGAGACCCAGTACTTC
TRBV6-1,.,TRBJ2-3,14,.,CASRDHRGTDTQYF,TGTGCCAGCAGGGACCACCGGGGAACAGATACGCAGTATTTT
TRBV27,.,TRBJ1-2,15,.,CASSWGGGAVYGYTF,TGTGCCAGCAGCTGGGGGGGGGGCGCAGTCTATGGCTACACCTTC
TRBV5-6,TRBD1,TRBJ2-7,16,once,CASSAVTRGLSYEQYF,TGTGCCAGCAGCGCGGTCACCAGGGGGCTTAGCTACGAGCAGTACTTC
TRBV19,.,TRBJ2-3,14,.,CASSIGQSTDTQYF,TGTGCCAGTAGTATAGGGCAGAGCACAGATACGCAGTATTTT
TRBV10-3,TRBD2,TRBJ2-1,14,.,CATLGLAGGDEQFF,TGTGCCACCTTGGGACTAGCGGGAGGAGATGAGCAGTTCTTC
TRBV20-1,.,TRBJ2-3,14,.,CSARTSDFTDTQYF,TGCAGTGCTAGGACTAGTGACTTCACAGATACGCAGTATTTT
TRBV6-1,TRBD2,TRBJ2-7,15,.,CASTPPGGGPDEQYF,TGCGCCAGCACCCCTCCCGGGGGGGGGCCCGACGAGCAGTACTTC
TRBV4-3,.,TRBJ2-4,15,.,CASSQDGSGSDIQYF,TGCGCCAGCAGCCAAGATGGTTCAGGGTCGGACATTCAGTACTTC
TRBV6-5,TRBD1,TRBJ1-5,14,.,CASSYGTGDQPQHF,TGTGCCAGCAGTTATGGGACAGGGGATCAGCCCCAGCATTTT
TRBV7-2,TRBD1,TRBJ1-3,15,.,CASSLAGGFGNTIYF,TGTGCCAGCAGCTTAGCAGGGGGCTTTGGAAACACCATATATTTT
TRBV20-1,TRBD2,TRBJ2-1,14,.,CSARKLAPYNEQFF,TGCAGTGCTAGAAAACTAGCGCCCTACAATGAGCAGTTCTTC
TRBV12-3/TRBV12-4,TRBD1,TRBJ1-1,13,.,CASSLAGDSKAFF,TGTGCCAGCAGTTTAGCGGGGGACAGTAAAGCTTTCTTT
TRBV11-2,.,TRBJ2-1,16,.,CASSLGHPGDRHEQFF,TGTGCCAGCAGCTTAGGGCATCCGGGAGACCGGCATGAGCAGTTCTTC
TRBV7-9,.,TRBJ2-3,14,.,CASSLSQSTDTQYF,TGTGCCAGCAGCTTATCGCAAAGCACAGATACGCAGTATTTT
TRBV6-1,.,TRBJ1-5,13,.,CASKAVGHQPQHF,TGTGCCAGTAAGGCCGTCGGGCATCAGCCCCAGCATTTT
TRBV27,.,TRBJ1-6,15,few,CASTPPGPPRSPLHF,TGTGCCAGCACCCCCCCGGGTCCCCCCAGATCACCCCTCCACTTT
TRBV11-2,TRBD1,TRBJ1-2,15,few,CASSLVGRGYSGYTF,TGTGCCAGCAGCTTAGTCGGCAGGGGGTATTCTGGCTACACCTTC
TRBV7-9,.,TRBJ2-5,17,.,CASSFEGREKGQETQYF,TGTGCCAGCAGCTTCGAGGGACGGGAAAAAGGACAAGAGACCCAGTACTTC
TRBV25-1,.,TRBJ1-2,12,few,CASSLVNYGYTF,TGTGCCAGCAGTTTAGTCAACTATGGCTACACCTTC
TRBV20-1,TRBD1,TRBJ1-6,16,.,CSATQGDRGYNSPLHF,TGCAGTGCCACACAGGGGGATCGCGGGTATAATTCACCCCTCCACTTT
TRBV7-3,.,TRBJ2-1,16,once,CASSLMAYPPYNEQFF,TGTGCCAGCAGCTTAATGGCTTATCCCCCCTACAATGAGCAGTTCTTC
TRBV20-1,.,TRBJ2-7,11,large,CSARDIGEQYF,TGCAGTGCTAGAGATATCGGCGAGCAGTACTTC
TRBV6-1,.,TRBJ1-5,15,.,CASRSLRQGDQPQHF,TGTGCCAGCAGGTCCCTCCGGCAGGGCGATCAGCCCCAGCATTTT
TRBV19,.,TRBJ1-2,13,.,CASSGGFNYGYTF,TGTGCCAGTAGCGGCGGATTCAACTATGGCTACACCTTC
TRBV27,.,TRBJ2-3,15,.,CASLEWGGSTDTQYF,TGTGCCAGCCTAGAGTGGGGGGGCAGCACAGATACGCAGTATTTT
TRBV6-5,.,TRBJ1-2,13,.,CASSSDSYYGYTF,TGTGCCAGCAGTTCGGACAGTTACTATGGCTACACCTTC
TRBV4-1,TRBD1,TRBJ1-2,14,few,CASSQGQGVYGYTF,TGCGCCAGCAGCCAGGGACAGGGAGTCTATGGCTACACCTTC
TRBV30,.,TRBJ1-5,15,.,CAWSAQGNPNQPQHF,TGTGCCTGGAGTGCCCAGGGAAATCCCAATCAGCCCCAGCATTTT
TRBV7-2,.,TRBJ2-5,16,.,CASSLEVGGAWETQYF,TGTGCCAGCAGCTTAGAGGTTGGGGGCGCCTGGGAGACCCAGTACTTC
TRBV20-1,.,TRBJ1-1,14,few,CSARDIQGNTEAFF,TGCAGTGCTAGAGATATTCAAGGGAACACTGAAGCTTTCTTT
TRBV11-2,TRBD1,TRBJ2-7,19,.,CASSPHHLLGQGVAHEQYF,TGTGCCAGCAGCCCGCACCACCTCCTCGGACAGGGTGTTGCCCACGAGCAGTACTTC
TRBV2,TRBD1,TRBJ1-1,13,.,CASSPDRGSEAFF,TGTGCCAGCAGTCCGGACAGGGGTAGTGAAGCTTTCTTT
TRBV28,TRBD2,TRBJ2-7,16,.,CASSSPGLAPRYEQYF,TGTGCCAGCAGTTCACCGGGACTAGCCCCCAGGTACGAGCAGTACTTC
TRBV7-2,TRBD1,TRBJ2-5,15,once,CTSSAWTGPQETQYF,TGTACCAGCAGCGCCTGGACAGGACCCCAAGAGACCCAGTACTTC
TRBV7-9,.,TRBJ1-3,15,.,CASSLRASSGNTIYF,TGTGCCAGCAGCTTAAGGGCCAGCTCTGGAAACACCATATATTTT
TRBV20-1,TRBD2,TRBJ2-2,13,.,CSAGLAGTGELFF,TGCAGTGCTGGACTAGCTGGCACCGGGGAGCTGTTTTTT
TRBV28,TRBD1,TRBJ2-2,15,.,CASTRDRVKGGELFF,TGTGCCAGCACCAGGGACAGGGTGAAGGGCGGGGAGCTGTTTTTT
TRBV6-1,.,TRBJ2-5,11,.,CASQDEETQYF,TGTGCCAGCCAGGACGAAGAGACCCAGTACTTC
TRBV7-9,.,TRBJ2-5,15,.,CASSSNGGARETQYF,TGTGCCAGCTCCTCGAACGGGGGCGCCAGGGAGACCCAGTACTTC